One sample yielded the 7 T cell receptor beta chains listed below, sequenced in a study of OX40 agonist ivuxolimab in advanced cancers. Some clones are missing from TCRdb's copy, which holds only in-frame ones; the method was immunoSEQ multiplex PCR. The sample lists 65,000 to 90,000 clones, around 82% occurring once. Sequenced here: CD4+ or CD8+ T cells sorted from blood, sampled in a trial of the OX40 agonist ivuxolimab. Receptor source: an adult with an advanced solid tumor such as melanoma, head and neck, liver or kidney cancer.

There are a few counts of this clone. The chain has TRBV2 and TRBJ1-5; D possibly corresponds to TRBD1 (5 bases). The germline V gene has CDR1 SNHLY and CDR2 FYNNEI. The CDR3 contains 15 residues. V was cut by 4 bases and J by 1 base, with 11 bases left in between. The CDR3 spells CASSVGAASNQPQHF. DNA for the CDR3: TGTGCCAGCAGTGTTGGGGCAGCGAGCAATCAGCCCCAGCATTTT.

This clone was recorded many times. The chain has TRBV27 and TRBJ1-3; D gene unclear. V lost 7 bases, J lost 0 bases, and 7 bases lay in between. The CDR3 sequence is 13 residues long. In germline, CDR1 is MNHEY, CDR2 SMNVEV (reference sequence). The CDR3 sequence: CASKPLSGNTIYF. The CDR3, as DNA: TGTGCCAGCAAGCCGCTCTCTGGAAACACCATATATTTT.

The chain combines TRBV10-3 with TRBJ2-2, with 11 bases identical to TRBD2. The trim removed 7 bases at V and 3 bases at J, leaving 1 base unmatched. This CDR3 has 14 amino acids. The germline CDR1 and CDR2 sequences are ENHRY and SYGVKD. CDR3: CAIMGLADTGELFF. Here the CDR3 DNA reads TGTGCCATCATGGGACTAGCGGACACCGGGGAGCTGTTTTTT.

The CDR3 sequence is CASSPAGTSHREQYF. Written as DNA, the CDR3 is TGTGCCAGCAGCCCCGCCGGGACTAGCCATAGGGAGCAGTACTTC. This chain connects TRBV7-9 to TRBJ2-7, with 9 nucleotides matching TRBD2. The germline V gene has CDR1 SEHNR and CDR2 FQNEAQ (reference sequence). The CDR3 consists of 15 residues. Losses at the gene ends were 5 bases for V and 7 bases for J; bases not matched to a gene: 12.

V is TRBV21-1 and J is TRBJ1-4; the tabulated D call, TRBD1, remains unverified against the DNA. TRBV21-1 is a pseudogene locus. The CDR3 runs to 13 residues. The CDR3 sequence: CASSNRVVEKLFF. In DNA, the CDR3 is TGTGCCAGCAGCAACAGGGTCGTTGAAAAACTGTTTTTT.

The J gene is TRBJ2-7, the V gene TRBV5-1, with 9 bases aligning to TRBD2. The germline CDR1 and CDR2 sequences are SGHRS and YFSETQ. V was pared by 4 bases and J by 0 bases, with 8 bases of the junction left unmatched. This CDR3 comprises 16 residues. CDR3 bases: TGCGCCAGCAGCCTAACTAGCGGGTCTTACTCCTACGAGCAGTACTTC. Protein sequence: CASSLTSGSYSYEQYF. The full variable domain, rest sourced from reference TRBV5-1 and TRBJ2-7, is KAGVTQTPRYLIKTRGQQVTLSCSPISGHRSVSWYQQTPGQGLQFLFEYFSETQRNKGNFPGRFSGRQFSNSRSEMNVSTLELGDSALYLCASSLTSGSYSYEQYFGPGTRLTVT.

This clone was seen once. DNA for the CDR3: TGTGCCAGCAGTTTATTTGCCCTCCAAGAGACCCAGTACTTC. It codes for CASSLFALQETQYF. The chain is built from TRBV28 and TRBJ2-5; D is undetermined. The length of the CDR3 is 14 residues. V was pared by 1 base and J by 1 base, with 7 bases between. Germline CDR1 and CDR2: MDHEN and SYDVKM.